The clone carrying this TCR beta chain was picked up a small number of times. The antigen is unknown. This entry comes from a study of early T cells in non-severe SARS-CoV-2 infection. Study-wide results and caveats: There was a bias toward anti-spike CD8 responses in VDJdb matching, which missed private and CD4 specificities.

TCRdb passed the 5' RACE reads through MiXCR, listing each CDR3 protein once. The sample holds about 100,000 distinct CDR3 sequences, about 13% seen once. CDR1 is SQVTM, CDR2 ANQGSEA, per germline. The CDR3 extends over 11 amino acids. Material: whole blood. The rearrangement uses TRBV29-1 and TRBJ1-3; D is undetermined. This TCR came from an adult who was a healthcare worker with PCR-confirmed SARS-CoV-2 infection or an uninfected control (not recorded which). The CDR3: CAGVTGNTIYF. Here the CDR3 DNA reads TGCGCTGGGGTTACTGGAAACACCATATATTTT. Variable domain in full (rest from reference TRBV29-1 and TRBJ1-3): SAVISQKPSRDICQRGTSLTIQCQVDSQVTMMFWYRQQPGQSLTLIATANQGSEATYESGFVIDKFPISRPNLTFSTLTVSNMSPEDSSIYLCAGVTGNTIYFGEGSWLTVV.